The subject of this entry is one T cell receptor (beta chain). The data belong to a study of shared clonotypes between healthy human individuals. Study as a whole: CD4 naive and CD4 memory each took three plates per donor, while CD8 naive took two and CD8 memory one.

The CDR3 sequence is 14 residues long. Germline values: CDR1 SNHLY, CDR2 FYNNEI. V was clipped by 0 bases and J by 10 bases, with 13 bases between them. Naive CD8 populations comprised CD45RO-negative cells positively selected for CCR7, excluding terminally differentiated effector memory CD45RA+ cells. Healthy adults negative for HIV, lacking recent acute infections or vaccinations, served as donors. Genomic DNA (from each subset) was split evenly across several immunoSEQ plates. Using immunoSEQ multiplex PCR, the repertoire was profiled, and TCRdb retains in-frame clones only, with some absent. The data hold hundreds of thousands of clones, with 85% to 95% observed a single time.

This TCR came from a woman younger than 45 in good health. V is TRBV2 and J is TRBJ2-1; no clear D. The sequenced sample was naive CD8+ T cells sorted from blood. The CDR3 loop reads CASSEALRVEEQFF. CDR3 bases: TGTGCCAGCAGTGAAGCGCTTCGAGTGGAAGAGCAGTTCTTC. Full variable domain (missing parts from reference TRBV2 and TRBJ2-1): EPEVTQTPSHQVTQMGQEVILRCVPISNHLYFYWYRQILGQKVEFLVSFYNNEISEKSEIFDDQFSVERPDGSNFTLKIRSTKLEDSAMYFCASSEALRVEEQFFGPGTRLTVL.